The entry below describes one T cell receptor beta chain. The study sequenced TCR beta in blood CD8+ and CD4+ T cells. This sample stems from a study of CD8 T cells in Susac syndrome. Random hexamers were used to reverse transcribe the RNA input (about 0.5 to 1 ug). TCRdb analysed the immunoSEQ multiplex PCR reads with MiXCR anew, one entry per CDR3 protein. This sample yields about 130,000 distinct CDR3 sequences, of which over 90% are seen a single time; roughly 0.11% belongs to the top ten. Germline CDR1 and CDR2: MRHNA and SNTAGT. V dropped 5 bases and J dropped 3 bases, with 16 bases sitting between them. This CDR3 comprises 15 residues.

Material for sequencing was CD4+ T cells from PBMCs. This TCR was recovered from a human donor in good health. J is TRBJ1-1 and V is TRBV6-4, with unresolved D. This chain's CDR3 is CASSQQKIGYTEAFF. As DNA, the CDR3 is TGTGCCAGCAGTCAGCAGAAGATAGGGTACACTGAAGCTTTCTTT.